Listed here is a single T cell receptor (beta chain). This sample stems from a study of T cells after yellow fever vaccination. Across the whole study: SMART-Seq v4 Ultra Low Input served to prepare low-cell-number fractions.

MiXCR, applied by TCRdb to the 5' RACE reads, yields one record per CDR3 protein. The sample gives about 350,000 distinct CDR3 sequences, around a tenth of which show up once; about 17% is in the top ten. Germline loops: CDR1 SGHRS, CDR2 YFSETQ. This CDR3 is 13 amino acids long. Trimming removed 4 bases from V and 4 bases from J, with 10 bases in between. This clonotype originated in a man aged 18-30 years who received the YFV17D yellow fever vaccine. This rearrangement joins TRBV5-1 to TRBJ2-3, with D unresolved. Sample: PBMCs, taken on the day of the first yellow fever vaccination. CDR3 sequence: CASSPGTPDTQYF. The CDR3 nucleotides read TGCGCCAGCAGCCCCGGAACCCCAGATACGCAGTATTTT.